A selection of T cell receptor beta chains follows, all from one sample in a study of T cell clonotyping in hematopoietic cell transplantation. TCRdb's table, derived via immunoSEQ multiplex PCR, lists solely in-frame clones and lacks some. The data show around 15,000 clones, about nine tenths seen once. The sample was peripheral blood mononuclear cells. The receptors derive from a man aged 40-49 years in good health. Some clones in this sample may be carry-over from other donors' samples. The CDR3 runs from the conserved cysteine through the conserved F or W. A D gene is named only where the DNA matches it firmly. Rows give clone size only sometimes, using once, few, many, or a class for an expanded clone.

>TRBJ2-7|TRBV6-6|NA|NA
CASSYGKGSYEQYF
TGTGCCAGCAGTTACGGAAAGGGTTCCTACGAGCAGTACTTC
>TRBJ1-5|TRBV19|once|TRBD1
CASSISGTGGNQPQHF
TGTGCCAGTAGTATCTCTGGGACAGGGGGGAATCAGCCCCAGCATTTT
>TRBJ2-3|TRBV6-5|NA|NA
CASGGVDTQYF
TGTGCCAGCGGCGGAGTGGATACGCAGTATTTT
>TRBJ2-7|TRBV27|NA|TRBD1
CASSLSQGARYEQYF
TGTGCCAGCAGTTTATCACAGGGGGCGAGGTACGAGCAGTACTTC
>TRBJ2-1|TRBV5-1|NA|NA
CASSLHPTRYNEQFF
TGCGCCAGCAGCCTCCACCCTACACGCTACAATGAGCAGTTCTTC
>TRBJ1-4|TRBV19|NA|NA
CASSIRQSAEKLFF
TGTGCCAGTAGTATCAGACAGTCTGCTGAAAAACTGTTTTTT
>TRBJ1-5|TRBV25-1|NA|NA
CANQPPRGSGQPQHF
TGTGCCAACCAACCACCCCGGGGGTCTGGTCAGCCCCAGCATTTT
>TRBJ2-3|TRBV27|NA|NA
CASGTDTQYF
TGTGCCAGCGGAACAGATACGCAGTATTTT
>TRBJ2-1|TRBV28|NA|TRBD2
CASSLWSGGRNEQFF
TGTGCCAGCAGTTTATGGTCGGGAGGGCGGAATGAGCAGTTCTTC
>TRBJ1-4|TRBV5-6|once|NA
CASSRMGDNEKLFF
TGTGCCAGCAGCCGGATGGGGGATAATGAAAAACTGTTTTTT
>TRBJ2-7|TRBV11-2|NA|NA
CASSEKQVEQYF
TGTGCCAGCAGCGAAAAGCAGGTCGAGCAGTACTTC
>TRBJ1-5|TRBV6-1|NA|NA
CASSEGRNQPQHF
TGTGCCAGCAGTGAGGGGAGGAATCAGCCCCAGCATTTT
>TRBJ2-7|TRBV9|once|NA
CASSVGPAYEQYF
TGTGCCAGCAGCGTCGGGCCTGCCTACGAGCAGTACTTC
>TRBJ2-1|TRBV5-1|NA|NA
CASGTLSGEQFF
TGCGCCAGCGGGACCCTCTCGGGTGAGCAGTTCTTC
>TRBJ2-1|TRBV6-5|once|TRBD1
CASSYWQTGDEQFF
TGTGCCAGCAGTTATTGGCAGACAGGGGATGAGCAGTTCTTC
>TRBJ1-3|TRBV28|NA|NA
CASSFRPDGGNTIYF
TGTGCCAGCAGTTTCAGGCCTGACGGTGGAAACACCATATATTTT
>TRBJ1-1|TRBV7-9|NA|NA
CASGPARSNTEAFF
TGTGCCAGCGGTCCTGCGAGGAGTAACACTGAAGCTTTCTTT
>TRBJ2-5|TRBV5-1|NA|TRBD1
CASSLRKDRVEETQYF
TGCGCCAGCAGCCTCCGGAAGGACAGGGTCGAAGAGACCCAGTACTTC
>TRBJ1-3|TRBV7-9|NA|TRBD1
CASSLVGGGQGLFGNTIYF
TGTGCCAGCAGCTTAGTTGGGGGGGGACAGGGCTTGTTCGGAAACACCATATATTTT
>TRBJ2-1|TRBV11-2|NA|TRBD1
CASSQGVYNEQFF
TGTGCCAGCAGCCAGGGGGTGTACAATGAGCAGTTCTTC